This T cell receptor beta chain was identified in a study of CXCR3-negative and CXCR3-positive naive CD8 T cells. CDR1 and CDR2 (germline): MDHEN, SYDVKM. The CDR3 covers 13 residues. The study made its TRB cDNA libraries by 5' RACE, adding UMI labels. TCRdb reanalyzed the 5' RACE reads, giving one entry per CDR3 protein sequence and no DNA. Its clone listing holds some 140,000 distinct CDR3 sequences. Notes on the study in general: CXCR3-positive naive cells carried more hydrophobic TRB CDR3s than CXCR3-negative ones.

As regards this clonotype: Antigen specificity is unknown.

The sample taken for sequencing was naive CXCR3+ CD8+ T cells from blood. Subset reported: CD45RO-CCR7+CD27+CD95- naive CD8+ T cells expressing CXCR3 (TNR3+). This sequence was found in a human donor in good health. Some clones in this sample may be carry-over from other donors' samples. The genes are TRBV28 and TRBJ1-1; no DNA is available, so the TRBD1 call from TCRdb remains unchecked. CDR3 in amino acids: CASRTGMGTEAFF.